Listed below are T cell receptor beta chains from one sample, sequenced in a study of blood T cell repertoires in COVID-19. Using immunoSEQ multiplex PCR, the repertoire was profiled, and TCRdb retains in-frame clones only, with some absent. The table lists more than 95,000 clones, roughly four fifths of them singletons. The specimen was peripheral blood. These receptors came from a woman aged 45-60 years with acute or convalescent COVID-19. The CDR3 runs from the conserved cysteine through the conserved F or W. Fields, in order: clone size, V gene, CDR3 protein. Size is stated for part of the rows, as once, few or many counts, or as a class when the clone is expanded.

size: -
V: TRBV7-3
CDR3: CASSFSSYNEQFF

size: few
V: TRBV19
CDR3: CASSRNRELGTEAFF

size: -
V: TRBV7-8
CDR3: CASSLAGTGVTYEQYF

size: few
V: TRBV3-1/TRBV3-2
CDR3: CASSQLSTDTQYF

size: few
V: TRBV18
CDR3: CASSPTTGGTEAFF

size: few
V: TRBV7-3
CDR3: CASSYPGGGANTGELFF

size: -
V: TRBV10-3
CDR3: CAIRPGQGTSQSNEQFF

size: -
V: TRBV11-2
CDR3: CASSSAQGAGTEAFF

size: -
V: TRBV11-2
CDR3: CASSPLALSSYEQYF

size: -
V: TRBV9
CDR3: CASSVAIRADTQYF

size: -
V: TRBV19
CDR3: CASSSTGFGNTIYF

size: -
V: TRBV11-3
CDR3: CASSPGQGTEAFF

size: few
V: TRBV7-8
CDR3: CASSSRGTADYGYTF

size: -
V: TRBV6-5
CDR3: CASKGTVDQPQHF

size: -
V: TRBV18
CDR3: CASSHDRVEQYF

size: -
V: TRBV24-1
CDR3: CATKASGRANTGELFF

size: -
V: TRBV6-5
CDR3: CASSLGQGKQPQHF

size: once
V: TRBV5-1
CDR3: CASSRDPTSGTDTQYF

size: -
V: TRBV2
CDR3: CASKVGGSRQETQYF

size: few
V: TRBV28
CDR3: CASTTDRPYSNQPQHF

size: -
V: TRBV12-3/TRBV12-4
CDR3: CASSYGGRSPLHF

size: -
V: TRBV5-1
CDR3: CASSTDSLKQYF

size: -
V: TRBV6-2/TRBV6-3
CDR3: CASSFLAGGIYNEQFF

size: -
V: TRBV2
CDR3: CASSTSRGTEAFF

size: many
V: TRBV4-1
CDR3: CASSQTGQGQGEKLFF

size: -
V: TRBV9
CDR3: CASSVTGGNTEAFF

size: -
V: TRBV5-1
CDR3: CASRKERTGELFF

size: -
V: TRBV2
CDR3: CASSSGVTEAFF